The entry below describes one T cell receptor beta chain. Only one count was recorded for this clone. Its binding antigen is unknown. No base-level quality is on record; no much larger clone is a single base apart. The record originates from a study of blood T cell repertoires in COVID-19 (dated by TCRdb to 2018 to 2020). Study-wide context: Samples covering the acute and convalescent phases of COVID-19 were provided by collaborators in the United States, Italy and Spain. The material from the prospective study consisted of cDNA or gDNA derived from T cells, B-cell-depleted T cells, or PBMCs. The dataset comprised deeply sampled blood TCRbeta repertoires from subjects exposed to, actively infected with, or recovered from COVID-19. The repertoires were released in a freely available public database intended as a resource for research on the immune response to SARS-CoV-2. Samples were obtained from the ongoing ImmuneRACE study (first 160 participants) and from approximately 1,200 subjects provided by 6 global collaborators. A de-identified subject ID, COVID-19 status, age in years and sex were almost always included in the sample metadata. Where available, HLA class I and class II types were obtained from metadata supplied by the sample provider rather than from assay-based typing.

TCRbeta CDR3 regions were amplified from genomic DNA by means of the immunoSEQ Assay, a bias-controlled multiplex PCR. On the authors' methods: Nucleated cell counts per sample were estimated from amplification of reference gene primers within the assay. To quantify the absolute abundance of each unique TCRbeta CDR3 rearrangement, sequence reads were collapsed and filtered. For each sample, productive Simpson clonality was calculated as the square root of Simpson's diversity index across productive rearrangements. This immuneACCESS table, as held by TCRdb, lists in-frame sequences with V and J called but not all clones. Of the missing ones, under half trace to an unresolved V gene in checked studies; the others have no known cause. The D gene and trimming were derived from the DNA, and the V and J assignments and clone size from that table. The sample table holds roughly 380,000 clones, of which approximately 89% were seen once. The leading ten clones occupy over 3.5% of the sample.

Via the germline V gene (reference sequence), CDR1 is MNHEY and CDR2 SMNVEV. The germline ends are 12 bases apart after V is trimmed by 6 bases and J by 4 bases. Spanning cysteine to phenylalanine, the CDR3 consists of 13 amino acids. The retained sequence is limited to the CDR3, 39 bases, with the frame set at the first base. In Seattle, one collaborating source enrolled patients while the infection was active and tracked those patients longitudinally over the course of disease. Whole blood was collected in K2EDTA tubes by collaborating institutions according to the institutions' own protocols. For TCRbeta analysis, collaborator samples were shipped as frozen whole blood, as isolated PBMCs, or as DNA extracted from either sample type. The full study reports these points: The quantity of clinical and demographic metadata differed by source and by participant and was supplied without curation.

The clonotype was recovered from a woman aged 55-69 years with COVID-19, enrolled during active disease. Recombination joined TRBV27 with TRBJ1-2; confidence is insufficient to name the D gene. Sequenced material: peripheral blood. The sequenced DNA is TGTGCCAGCAGCCCCGGCGGCTTCTATGGCTACACCTTC. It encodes CASSPGGFYGYTF.